The present TCR beta chain was sequenced within a study of cytomegalovirus exposure and HLA in healthy donors. Study-wide context: Samples from HLA-typed donors yielded about 85 million unique TCRs in an early data release.

Researchers ran the PCR with 60 Vbeta and 13 Jbeta primers. As originally analysed: An analysis that came later counted 73 million or so unique TCR beta chains, approximately 10 million shared. Sequenced by immunoSEQ multiplex PCR; TCRdb stores in-frame clones only, minus some. V and J calls plus clone size are reproduced from that table; the DNA served to infer D and trimming. The sample records 90,000 to 140,000 clones, 80% to 85% being singletons. In regard to this clone: Its target is not known.

Findings of the study overall: Later analysis identified 16,000 or so TCR beta sequences associated with HLA alleles, using a false discovery rate threshold of 0.05. Previously analyzed data showed that most TCR beta V segments were productive at a frequency of about 90% or about 30%.

The receptor comes from a man aged 30 to 39 in good health and CMV-seropositive. Sequencing input: PBMCs.

The chain's CDR3 is CASSRQGSTDTQYF. The CDR3 coding sequence is TGTGCCAGCAGCAGACAGGGGAGCACAGATACGCAGTATTTT. The V and J genes are TRBV9 and TRBJ2-3, with TRBD1 matching over 8 bases. The CDR3 consists of 14 residues. In germline, CDR1 is SGDLS, CDR2 YYNGEE. V was clipped by 4 bases and J by 0 bases; unmatched bases: 1.